This T cell receptor beta chain was identified during a study of T cells in Graves' hyperthyroidism and ophthalmopathy. About the study: At the time of initial diagnosis and before any treatment, peripheral blood was collected.

Amplification yielded TCR beta CDR3 regions, with RNA transcripts as the source. The primer set for the first-round RT-PCR of the TCR CDR3 was HTBI. TCRdb passed the multiplex PCR reads through MiXCR, listing each CDR3 protein once. The sample consists of some 570,000 distinct CDR3 sequences, 14% of them appearing once. This TCR was sampled from a woman between 18 and 29 years old with Graves' ophthalmopathy. Sequencing was performed on blood.

The CDR3 bases are TGTGCCAGCAGCCCTCCGACTAGCAGCGTGGGGGAGCAGTACTTC. Its protein product is CASSPPTSSVGEQYF. The chain links TRBV11-3 to TRBJ2-7; TRBD2 aligns across 7 bases. Germline CDR1 reads SGHNT; CDR2 reads YENEEA. The CDR3 runs 15 residues. After removal of 5 bases from V and 7 bases from J, the junction contained 14 bases not matched to a gene.